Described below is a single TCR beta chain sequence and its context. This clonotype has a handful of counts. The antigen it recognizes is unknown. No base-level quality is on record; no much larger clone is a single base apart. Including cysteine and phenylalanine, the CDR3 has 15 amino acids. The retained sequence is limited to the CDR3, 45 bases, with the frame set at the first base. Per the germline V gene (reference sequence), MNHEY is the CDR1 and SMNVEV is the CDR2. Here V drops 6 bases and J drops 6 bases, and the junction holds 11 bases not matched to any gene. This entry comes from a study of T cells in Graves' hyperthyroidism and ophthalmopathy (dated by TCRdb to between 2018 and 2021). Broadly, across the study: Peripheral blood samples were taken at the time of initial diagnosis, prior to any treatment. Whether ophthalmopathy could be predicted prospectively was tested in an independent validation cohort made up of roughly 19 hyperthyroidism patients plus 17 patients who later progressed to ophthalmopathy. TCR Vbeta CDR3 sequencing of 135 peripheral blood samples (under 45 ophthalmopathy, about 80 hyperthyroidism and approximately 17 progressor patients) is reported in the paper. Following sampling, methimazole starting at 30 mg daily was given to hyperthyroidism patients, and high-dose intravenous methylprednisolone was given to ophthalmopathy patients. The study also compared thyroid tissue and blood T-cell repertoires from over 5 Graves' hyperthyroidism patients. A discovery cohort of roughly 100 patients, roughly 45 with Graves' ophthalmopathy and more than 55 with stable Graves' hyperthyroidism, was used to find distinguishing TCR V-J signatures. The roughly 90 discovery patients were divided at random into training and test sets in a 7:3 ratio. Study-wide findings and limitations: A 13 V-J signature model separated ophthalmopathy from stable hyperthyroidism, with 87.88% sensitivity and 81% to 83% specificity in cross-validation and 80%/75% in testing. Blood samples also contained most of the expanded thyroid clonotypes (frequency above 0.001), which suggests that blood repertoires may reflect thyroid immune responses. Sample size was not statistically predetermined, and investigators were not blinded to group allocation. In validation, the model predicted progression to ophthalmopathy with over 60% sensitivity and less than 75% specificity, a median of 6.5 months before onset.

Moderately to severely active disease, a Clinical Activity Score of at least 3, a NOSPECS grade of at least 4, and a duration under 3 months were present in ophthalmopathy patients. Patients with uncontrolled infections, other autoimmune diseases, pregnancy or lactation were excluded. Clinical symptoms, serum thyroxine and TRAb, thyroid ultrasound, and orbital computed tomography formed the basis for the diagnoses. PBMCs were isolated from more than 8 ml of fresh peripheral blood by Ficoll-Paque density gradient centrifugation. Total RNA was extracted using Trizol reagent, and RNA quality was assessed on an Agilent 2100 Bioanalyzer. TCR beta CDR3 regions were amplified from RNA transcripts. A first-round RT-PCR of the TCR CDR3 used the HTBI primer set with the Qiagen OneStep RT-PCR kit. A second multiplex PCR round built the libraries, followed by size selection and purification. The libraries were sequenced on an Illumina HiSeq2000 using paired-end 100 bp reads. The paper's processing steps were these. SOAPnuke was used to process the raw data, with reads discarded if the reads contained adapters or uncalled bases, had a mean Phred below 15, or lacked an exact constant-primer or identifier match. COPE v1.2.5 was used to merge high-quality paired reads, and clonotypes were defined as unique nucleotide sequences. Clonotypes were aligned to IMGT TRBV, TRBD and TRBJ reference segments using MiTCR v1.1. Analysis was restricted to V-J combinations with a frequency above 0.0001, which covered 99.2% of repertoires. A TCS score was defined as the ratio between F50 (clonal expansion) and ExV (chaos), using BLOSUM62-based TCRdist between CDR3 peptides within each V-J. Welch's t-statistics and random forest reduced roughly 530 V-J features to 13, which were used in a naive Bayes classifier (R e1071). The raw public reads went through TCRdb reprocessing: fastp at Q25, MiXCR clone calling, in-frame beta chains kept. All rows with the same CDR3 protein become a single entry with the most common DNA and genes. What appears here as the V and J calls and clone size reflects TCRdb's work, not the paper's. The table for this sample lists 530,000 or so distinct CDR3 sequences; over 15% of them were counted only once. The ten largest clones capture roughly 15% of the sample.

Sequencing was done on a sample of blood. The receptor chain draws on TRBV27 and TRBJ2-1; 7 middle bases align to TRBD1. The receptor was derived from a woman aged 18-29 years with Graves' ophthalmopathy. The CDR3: CASSRLGQRGNEQFF. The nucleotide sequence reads TGTGCCAGCAGCCGCTTGGGACAGCGTGGCAATGAGCAGTTCTTC.